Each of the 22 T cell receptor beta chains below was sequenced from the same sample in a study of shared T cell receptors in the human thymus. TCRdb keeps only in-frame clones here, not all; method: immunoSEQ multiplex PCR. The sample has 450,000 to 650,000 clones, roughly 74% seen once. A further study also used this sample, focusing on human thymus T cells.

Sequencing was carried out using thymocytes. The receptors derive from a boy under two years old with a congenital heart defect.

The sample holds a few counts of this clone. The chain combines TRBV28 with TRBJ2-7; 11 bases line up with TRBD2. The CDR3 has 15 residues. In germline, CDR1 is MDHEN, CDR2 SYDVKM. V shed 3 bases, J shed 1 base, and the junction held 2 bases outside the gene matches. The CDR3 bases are TGTGCCAGCAGTTTTAGACTAGCGGGATCCTACGAGCAGTACTTC. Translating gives CASSFRLAGSYEQYF.

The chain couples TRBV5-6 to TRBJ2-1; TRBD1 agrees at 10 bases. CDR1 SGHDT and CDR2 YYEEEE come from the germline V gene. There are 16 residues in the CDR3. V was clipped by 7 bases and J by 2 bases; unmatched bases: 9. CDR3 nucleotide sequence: TGTGCCAGCCGAACCCCAGGACAGGGGGCCTACAATGAGCAGTTCTTC. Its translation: CASRTPGQGAYNEQFF.

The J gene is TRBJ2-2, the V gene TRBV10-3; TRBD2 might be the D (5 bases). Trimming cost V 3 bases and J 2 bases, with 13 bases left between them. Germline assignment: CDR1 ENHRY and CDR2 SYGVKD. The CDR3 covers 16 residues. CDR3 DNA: TGTGCCATCAGTGAACACGGGAAAAGTAACACCGGGGAGCTGTTTTTT. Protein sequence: CAISEHGKSNTGELFF.

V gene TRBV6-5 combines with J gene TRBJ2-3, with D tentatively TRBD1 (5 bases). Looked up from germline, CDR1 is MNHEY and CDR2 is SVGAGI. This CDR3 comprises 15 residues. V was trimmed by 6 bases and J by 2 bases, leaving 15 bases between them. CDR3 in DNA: TGTGCCAGCAGGCCTCAGGGCCCGCACACAGATACGCAGTATTTT. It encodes CASRPQGPHTDTQYF.

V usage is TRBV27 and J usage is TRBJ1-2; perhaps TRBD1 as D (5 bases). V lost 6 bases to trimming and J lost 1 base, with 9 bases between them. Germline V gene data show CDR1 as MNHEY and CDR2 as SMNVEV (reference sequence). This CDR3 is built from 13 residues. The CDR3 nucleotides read TGTGCCAGCAGGGGGGGGGTTAACTATGGCTACACCTTC. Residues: CASRGGVNYGYTF.

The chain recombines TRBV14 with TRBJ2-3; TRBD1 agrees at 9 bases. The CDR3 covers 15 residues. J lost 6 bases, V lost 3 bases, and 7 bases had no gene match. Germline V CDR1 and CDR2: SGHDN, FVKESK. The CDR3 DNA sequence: TGTGCCAGCAGCCACTGGGACAGGGAGAGTGATACGCAGTATTTT. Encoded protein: CASSHWDRESDTQYF.

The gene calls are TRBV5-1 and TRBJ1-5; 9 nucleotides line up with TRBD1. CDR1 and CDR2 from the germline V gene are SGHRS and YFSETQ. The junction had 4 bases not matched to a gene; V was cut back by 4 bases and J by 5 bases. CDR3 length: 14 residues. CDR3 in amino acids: CASSRTGGDQPQHF. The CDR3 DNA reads TGCGCCAGCAGCCGTACAGGGGGCGATCAGCCCCAGCATTTT. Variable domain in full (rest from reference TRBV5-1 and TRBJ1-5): KAGVTQTPRYLIKTRGQQVTLSCSPISGHRSVSWYQQTPGQGLQFLFEYFSETQRNKGNFPGRFSGRQFSNSRSEMNVSTLELGDSALYLCASSRTGGDQPQHFGDGTRLSIL.

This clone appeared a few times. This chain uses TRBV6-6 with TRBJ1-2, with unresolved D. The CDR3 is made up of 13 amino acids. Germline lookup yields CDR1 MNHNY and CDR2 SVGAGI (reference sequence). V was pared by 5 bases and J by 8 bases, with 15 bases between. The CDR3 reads CASSVRSGPGYTF. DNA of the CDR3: TGTGCCAGCAGTGTACGATCAGGCCCCGGCTACACCTTC.

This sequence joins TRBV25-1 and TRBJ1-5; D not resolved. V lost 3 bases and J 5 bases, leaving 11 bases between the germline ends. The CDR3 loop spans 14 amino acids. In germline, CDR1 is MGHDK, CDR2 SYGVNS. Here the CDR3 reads CASSDSEGHQPQHF. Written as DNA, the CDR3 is TGTGCCAGCAGTGATTCAGAGGGCCATCAGCCCCAGCATTTT.

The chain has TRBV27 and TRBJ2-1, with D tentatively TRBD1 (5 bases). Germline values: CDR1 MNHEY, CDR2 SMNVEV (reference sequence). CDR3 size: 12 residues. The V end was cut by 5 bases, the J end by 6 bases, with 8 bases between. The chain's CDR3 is CASSDSSNEQFF. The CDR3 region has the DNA TGTGCCAGCAGTGACAGTTCCAATGAGCAGTTCTTC.

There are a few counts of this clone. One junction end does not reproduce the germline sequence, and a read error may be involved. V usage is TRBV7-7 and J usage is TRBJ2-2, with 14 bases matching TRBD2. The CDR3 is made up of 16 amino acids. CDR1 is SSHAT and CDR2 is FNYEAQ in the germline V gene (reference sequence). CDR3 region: CASSAGLAGEAGELFF. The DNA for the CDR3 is TGTGCTAGCAGCGCGGGACTAGCGGGAGAGGCCGGGGAGCTGTTTTTT.

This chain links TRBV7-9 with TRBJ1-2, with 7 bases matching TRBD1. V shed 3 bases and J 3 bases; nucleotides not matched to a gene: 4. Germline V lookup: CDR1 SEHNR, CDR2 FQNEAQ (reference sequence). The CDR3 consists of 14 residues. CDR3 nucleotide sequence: TGTGCCAGCAGCTTTAAAGGGGGCGACTATGGCTACACCTTC. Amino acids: CASSFKGGDYGYTF. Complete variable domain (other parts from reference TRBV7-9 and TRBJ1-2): DTGVSQNPRHKITKRGQNVTFRCDPISEHNRLYWYRQTLGQGPEFLTYFQNEAQLEKSRLLSDRFSAERPKGSFSTLEIQRTEQGDSAMYLCASSFKGGDYGYTFGSGTRLTVV.

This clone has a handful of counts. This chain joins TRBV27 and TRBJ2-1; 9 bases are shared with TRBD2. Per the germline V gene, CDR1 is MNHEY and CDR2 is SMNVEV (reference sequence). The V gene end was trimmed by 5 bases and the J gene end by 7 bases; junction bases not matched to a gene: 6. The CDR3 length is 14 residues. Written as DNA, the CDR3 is TGTGCCAGCAGTGGTGGGCGGGAGGGTAATGAGCAGTTCTTC. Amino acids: CASSGGREGNEQFF.

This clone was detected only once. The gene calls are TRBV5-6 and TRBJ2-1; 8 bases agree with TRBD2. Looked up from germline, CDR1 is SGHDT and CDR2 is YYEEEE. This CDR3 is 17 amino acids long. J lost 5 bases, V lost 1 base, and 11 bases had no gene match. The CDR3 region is CASSLRSGTAPHNEQFF. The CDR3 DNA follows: TGTGCCAGCAGCTTGCGTAGCGGGACCGCCCCACACAATGAGCAGTTCTTC.

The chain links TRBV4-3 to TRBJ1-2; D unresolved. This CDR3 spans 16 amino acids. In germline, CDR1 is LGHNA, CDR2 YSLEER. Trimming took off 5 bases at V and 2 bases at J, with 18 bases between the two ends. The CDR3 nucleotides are TGCGCCAGCAGCTCACAGCTACGTCGTTTGAACTATGGCTACACCTTC. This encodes CASSSQLRRLNYGYTF.

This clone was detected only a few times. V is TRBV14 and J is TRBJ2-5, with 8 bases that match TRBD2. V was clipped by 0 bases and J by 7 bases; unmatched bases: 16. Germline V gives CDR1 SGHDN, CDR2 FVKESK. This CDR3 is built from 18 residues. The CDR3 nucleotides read TGTGCCAGCAGCCAAGAATCGGGACTAGGCCTGACGAAAGTGACCCAGTACTTC. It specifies CASSQESGLGLTKVTQYF.

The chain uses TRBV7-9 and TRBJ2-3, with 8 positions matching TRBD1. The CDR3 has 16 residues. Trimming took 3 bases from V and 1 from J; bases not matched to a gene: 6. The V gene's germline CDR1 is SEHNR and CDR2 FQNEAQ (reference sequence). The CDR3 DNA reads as TGTGCCAGCAGCTTGGGGCGGACAGGGCGCACAGATACGCAGTATTTT. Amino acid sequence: CASSLGRTGRTDTQYF.

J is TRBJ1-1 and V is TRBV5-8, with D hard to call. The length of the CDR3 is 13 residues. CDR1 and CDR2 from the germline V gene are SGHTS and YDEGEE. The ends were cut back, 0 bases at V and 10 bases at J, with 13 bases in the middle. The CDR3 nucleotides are TGTGCCAGCAGCTTGGAACAGCCGCGGGTAGCTTTCTTT. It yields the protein CASSLEQPRVAFF.

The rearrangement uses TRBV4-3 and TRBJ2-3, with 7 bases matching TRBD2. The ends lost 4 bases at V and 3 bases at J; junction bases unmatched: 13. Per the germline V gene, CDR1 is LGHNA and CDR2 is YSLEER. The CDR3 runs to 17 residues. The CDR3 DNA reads TGCGCCAGCAGCCCTGCCCCTGAGGGAGCGGGAACAGATACGCAGTATTTT. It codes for CASSPAPEGAGTDTQYF.

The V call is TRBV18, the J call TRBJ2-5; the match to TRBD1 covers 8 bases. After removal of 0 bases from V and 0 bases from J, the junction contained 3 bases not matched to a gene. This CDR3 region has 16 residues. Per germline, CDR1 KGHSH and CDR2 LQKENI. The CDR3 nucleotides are TGTGCCAGCTCACCACCTGGCAGGGGGCACCAAGAGACCCAGTACTTC. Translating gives CASSPPGRGHQETQYF.

The CDR3 DNA is TGTGCCAGCAGCGCGGGACTAGCGGGGGGCGATACGCAGTATTTT. Translation: CASSAGLAGGDTQYF. This chain uses TRBV9 with TRBJ2-3; TRBD2 agrees at 15 bases. V dropped 3 bases and J dropped 6; count of bases not matched to a gene: 2. The CDR3 covers 15 residues. The germline CDR1 and CDR2 sequences are SGDLS and YYNGEE.

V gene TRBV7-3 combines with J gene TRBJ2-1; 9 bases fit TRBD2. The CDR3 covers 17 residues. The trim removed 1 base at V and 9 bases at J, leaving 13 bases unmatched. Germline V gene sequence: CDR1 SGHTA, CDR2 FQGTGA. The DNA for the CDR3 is TGTGCCAGCAGCTTAAACCCTCTAGCGGGATCCCTGGGTGAGCAGTTCTTC. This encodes CASSLNPLAGSLGEQFF.